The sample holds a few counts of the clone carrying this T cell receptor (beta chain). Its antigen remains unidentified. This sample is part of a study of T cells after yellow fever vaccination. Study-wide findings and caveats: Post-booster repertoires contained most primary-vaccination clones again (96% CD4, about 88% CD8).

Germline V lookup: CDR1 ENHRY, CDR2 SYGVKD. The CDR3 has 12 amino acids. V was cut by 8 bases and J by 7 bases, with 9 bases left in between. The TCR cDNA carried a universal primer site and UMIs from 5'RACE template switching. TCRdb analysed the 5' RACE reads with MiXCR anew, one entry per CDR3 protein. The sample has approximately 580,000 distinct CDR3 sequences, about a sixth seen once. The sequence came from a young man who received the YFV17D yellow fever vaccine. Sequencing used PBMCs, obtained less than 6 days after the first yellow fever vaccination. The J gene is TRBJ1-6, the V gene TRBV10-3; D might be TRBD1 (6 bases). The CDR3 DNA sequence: TGTGCCATCTCAGGGGTAAATTCACCCCTCCACTTT. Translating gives CAISGVNSPLHF.